Included here is one T cell receptor (beta chain) sequence, with context. As yet, its antigen is unknown. The V gene end was trimmed by 4 bases and the J gene end by 6 bases; junction bases not matched to a gene: 11. The CDR3 has 16 residues. In the study's own analysis: In papillary thyroid cancer, a distant-metastasis classifier was built using CDR3 differences across clinicopathological groups. TCRdb re-clonotyped the PCR reads through MiXCR. TCRdb's processing, not the study's, gives the V and J calls here. The data show 3,000 to 4,000 clones, 36% seen once. These data are taken from a study of metastatic and nonmetastatic thyroid tumors. Overall study: Repertoire data that came from the blood and tumor or nodule tissue of malignant and benign thyroid patients were compared.

Each patient went into thyroid surgery without having received any treatment. Study conclusions and caveats: Versus benign nodules, malignant thyroid tumors reportedly had significantly higher TCR beta diversity, in blood and tumor.

The origin of this receptor is a female donor with papillary thyroid cancer or a benign thyroid nodule (not recorded which). Some clones in this sample may be carry-over from other donors' samples. V usage is TRBV12-3 or TRBV12-4 and J usage is TRBJ2-5, with 10 bases identical to TRBD2. The sequenced material came from tumor tissue. CDR3 DNA: TGTGCCAGCAGTTCCCCGCAATCTAGCGGGAGTAAGACCCAGTACTTC. It codes for CASSSPQSSGSKTQYF.